A single sample is the source of the 25 T cell receptor beta chains below, sequenced in a study of cytomegalovirus exposure and HLA in healthy donors. The PCR had 60 Vbeta and 13 Jbeta primers. Profiled with immunoSEQ multiplex PCR; TCRdb holds only in-frame clones, not every one. The sample contains about 190,000 clones, over 65% of which appear only once. Input material: PBMCs. The receptors stem from a woman aged 50 to 60 in good health and CMV-seropositive.

This chain joins TRBV7-3 and TRBJ2-3; D is possibly TRBD2 (5 bases). This CDR3 is built from 14 residues. V lost 2 bases, J lost 1 base, and 7 bases lay in between. Germline CDR1 reads SGHTA; CDR2 reads FQGTGA. CDR3 protein: CASSLAGGTDTQYF. The DNA for the CDR3 is TGTGCCAGCAGCTTAGCCGGGGGCACAGATACGCAGTATTTT.

The chain has TRBV6-5 and TRBJ1-6, with TRBD1 matching over 9 bases. V dropped 4 bases and J dropped 10; count of bases not matched to a gene: 8. Germline values: CDR1 MNHEY, CDR2 SVGAGI. This CDR3 has 15 amino acids. Here the CDR3 reads CASSSMGQGASPLHF. For the CDR3, the DNA is TGTGCCAGCAGTTCCATGGGACAGGGTGCCTCACCCCTCCACTTT.

The chain is built from TRBV30 and TRBJ2-7; 7 bases map to TRBD1. The CDR3 covers 12 residues. V was clipped by 0 bases and J by 6 bases; unmatched bases: 2. Germline CDR1 GTSNPN, CDR2 SVGIG (reference sequence). The CDR3 reads CAWSVTGFEQYF. In DNA form, the CDR3 reads TGTGCCTGGAGTGTGACAGGGTTCGAGCAGTACTTC.

Worth noting for this clone: At one end, the junction sequence differs from germline, possibly due to a read error. The chain uses TRBV7-9 and TRBJ1-1, with D unresolved. Germline CDR1 is SEHNR and CDR2 is FQNEAQ (reference sequence). CDR3 length: 14 residues. The CDR3 here is CSSRGGQAGTEAFF. The CDR3 bases are TGTTCCAGCAGAGGCGGGCAGGCGGGGACTGAAGCTTTCTTT.

This chain joins TRBV29-1 and TRBJ1-4; D is perhaps TRBD1 (5 bases). The CDR3 has 15 residues. V was cut by 7 bases and J by 3 bases, with 18 bases left in between. The germline CDR1 and CDR2 sequences are SQVTM and ANQGSEA. CDR3 sequence (DNA): TGCAGCGCCTCTCAGGGAATGGGATCTAATGAAAAACTGTTTTTT. Translated: CSASQGMGSNEKLFF.

V is TRBV4-1 and J is TRBJ1-2, with D maybe TRBD1 (6 bases). V was trimmed by 4 bases and J by 0 bases, leaving 9 bases between them. The CDR3 is 14 residues long. The germline CDR1 and CDR2 sequences are MGHRA and YSYEKL. The CDR3 coding sequence is TGCGCCAGCAGCCCGACAGGTCCTAACTATGGCTACACCTTC. Protein product: CASSPTGPNYGYTF.

The V call is TRBV2, the J call TRBJ1-4; perhaps TRBD1 as D (5 bases). V gave up 4 bases and J gave up 0 bases, with 12 bases separating them. The CDR3 length is 16 residues. The germline V gene has CDR1 SNHLY and CDR2 FYNNEI. CDR3 bases: TGTGCCAGCAGTGGGCAGGGAAATCCAACTAATGAAAAACTGTTTTTT. Protein: CASSGQGNPTNEKLFF.

J is TRBJ2-6 and V is TRBV5-1; D might be TRBD2 (6 bases). Germline values: CDR1 SGHRS, CDR2 YFSETQ. The germline V and J ends were trimmed by 0 bases and 1 base, with 20 bases remaining between them. This CDR3 region has 20 residues. CDR3 amino acids: CASSLAGSLKPKSGANVLTF. The CDR3 DNA sequence: TGCGCCAGCAGCTTGGCCGGGAGCCTAAAACCCAAATCTGGGGCCAACGTCCTGACTTTC.

The rearrangement uses TRBV5-1 and TRBJ1-5, with D tentatively TRBD1 (6 bases). There are 14 residues in the CDR3. Germline values: CDR1 SGHRS, CDR2 YFSETQ. V was pared by 4 bases and J by 6 bases, with 14 bases between. The CDR3 region is CASSPPQGSQPQHF. The CDR3 DNA is TGCGCCAGCAGCCCGCCACAGGGAAGTCAGCCCCAGCATTTT.

This chain links TRBV5-5 with TRBJ2-7, with D maybe TRBD2 (6 bases). CDR3 length equals 15 residues. Germline CDR1 is SGHKS and CDR2 is YYEKEE (reference sequence). The V gene lost 0 bases and the J gene lost 3 bases, with 13 bases spanning the gap. Here the CDR3 DNA reads TGTGCCAGCAGCTTGGTGGGGCGGGGAATCTACGAGCAGTACTTC. This gives the protein CASSLVGRGIYEQYF.

The CDR3 DNA is TGTGCCAGCAGCAGGGCTAGCGGAACCACCTACGAGCAGTACTTC. The encoded protein is CASSRASGTTYEQYF. The rearrangement uses TRBV11-2 and TRBJ2-7, with TRBD2 identical over 7 bases. Germline loops: CDR1 SGHAT, CDR2 FQNNGV. This CDR3 region has 15 residues. V gave up 5 bases and J gave up 2 bases; unmatched junction bases: 9.

The chain couples TRBV28 to TRBJ1-2; possible D gene TRBD1, 6 bases. V lost 4 bases and J 4 bases, leaving 16 bases between the germline ends. Germline V gene sequence: CDR1 MDHEN, CDR2 SYDVKM. This CDR3 comprises 15 residues. CDR3 sequence: CASSYPTGLSYGYTF. CDR3 DNA sequence: TGTGCCAGCAGTTACCCGACAGGACTCAGCTATGGCTACACCTTC.

The genes are TRBV19 and TRBJ2-5; maybe TRBD1 (6 bases). Germline lookup yields CDR1 LNHDA and CDR2 SQIVND (reference sequence). V was trimmed by 2 bases and J by 2 bases, leaving 6 bases between them. The CDR3 length is 13 residues. The CDR3 DNA follows: TGTGCCAGTAGTATACAGGGGCAAGAGACCCAGTACTTC. As protein: CASSIQGQETQYF.

The rearrangement links TRBV11-1 to TRBJ2-3; 7 bases fit TRBD1. J lost 1 base, V lost 10 bases, and 8 bases had no gene match. The CDR3 length is 14 residues. The germline CDR1 and CDR2 sequences are SGHAT and FQDESV (reference sequence). CDR3 in DNA: TGTGCCACCAAGGCTCAGGGGGGCACAGATACGCAGTATTTT. Its protein product is CATKAQGGTDTQYF. Combining the CDR3 with reference TRBV11-1 and TRBJ2-3 gives the whole variable domain EAEVAQSPRYKITEKSQAVAFWCDPISGHATLYWYRQILGQGPELLVQFQDESVVDDSQLPKDRFSAERLKGVDSTLKIQPAELGDSAMYLCATKAQGGTDTQYFGPGTRLTVL.

V gene TRBV28 combines with J gene TRBJ2-2, with 16 bases aligning to TRBD2. This CDR3 is 19 amino acids long. Trimming took 5 bases from V and 2 from J; bases not matched to a gene: 8. Germline assignment: CDR1 MDHEN and CDR2 SYDVKM. CDR3 amino acids: CASSRPGTSGGVNTGELFF. The DNA of the CDR3 is TGTGCCAGCAGTCGACCCGGGACTAGCGGGGGGGTAAACACCGGGGAGCTGTTTTTT.

This clone occurred once. Here the CDR3 reads CASSRSLNEKLFF. Written as DNA, the CDR3 is TGTGCCAGCAGTCGGAGTCTTAATGAAAAACTGTTTTTT. This chain connects TRBV2 to TRBJ1-4; D not certain. Trimming took off 5 bases at V and 4 bases at J, with 8 bases between the two ends. CDR1 is SNHLY, CDR2 FYNNEI, per germline. This CDR3 has 13 residues.

This clone was seen only a few times. This chain uses TRBV10-1 with TRBJ2-3; TRBD2 matches 13 bases. Germline V gives CDR1 WNHNN, CDR2 SYGVQD (reference sequence). This CDR3 is 15 amino acids long. V lost 8 bases and J lost 4; bases outside the gene matches: 6. CDR3 residues: CASPRLAGGPDTQYF. The CDR3 DNA follows: TGCGCCAGCCCCAGACTAGCGGGGGGCCCAGATACGCAGTATTTT.

The chain uses TRBV6-6 and TRBJ2-5; no reliable D call. V dropped 6 bases and J dropped 4 bases, with 15 bases sitting between them. This CDR3 comprises 14 residues. Germline values: CDR1 MNHNY, CDR2 SVGAGI (reference sequence). The chain's CDR3 is CASSPTTARETQYF. Here the CDR3 DNA reads TGTGCCAGCAGCCCAACCACTGCGCGAGAGACCCAGTACTTC.

The CDR3 region is CASSYHSQPSTDTQYF. CDR3 DNA sequence: TGTGCCAGCAGCTACCACAGTCAACCGAGCACAGATACGCAGTATTTT. The V and J genes are TRBV7-2 and TRBJ2-3; no definite D call. Germline V CDR1 and CDR2: SGHTA, FQGNSA. The V end lost 4 bases, the J end lost 0 bases, and 14 bases lay between the germline ends. The CDR3 is 16 residues long.

The V gene is TRBV27, the J gene TRBJ2-7, with 15 bases that match TRBD2. The CDR3 covers 16 residues. V lost 6 bases, J lost 3 bases, and 6 bases stayed unmatched. CDR1 is MNHEY and CDR2 is SMNVEV in the germline V gene (reference sequence). The DNA for the CDR3 is TGTGCCAGCAGCCGGACTAGCGGGGGGGTTAACTACGAGCAGTACTTC. Translating gives CASSRTSGGVNYEQYF.

The genes are TRBV5-1 and TRBJ2-5, with 9 bases matching TRBD2. J gave up 5 bases and V 4 bases, and 6 bases lay outside the gene matches. Germline V CDR1 and CDR2: SGHRS, YFSETQ. The CDR3 is 14 amino acids. DNA of the CDR3: TGCGCCAGCAGCACCGGACTAGCGAGCGAGACCCAGTACTTC. This gives the protein CASSTGLASETQYF.

A note on this clone: One junction end disagrees with the germline gene, perhaps due to a read error. In the same sample, other DNA sequences code for this CDR3. This chain links TRBV30 with TRBJ1-4; the D gene is possibly TRBD1 (6 bases). This CDR3 is 14 amino acids long. Germline V gives CDR1 GTSNPN, CDR2 SVGIG (reference sequence). CDR3 loop: CAWRRPGVNEKLFF. As DNA, the CDR3 is TGTGCCTGGAGGAGGCCAGGGGTTAATGAAAAACTGTTCTTT.

This sequence joins TRBV10-1 and TRBJ2-3, with 8 nucleotides matching TRBD2. Trimming removed 2 bases from V and 2 bases from J; junction bases left unmatched: 3. Germline V gene lookup returns CDR1 WNHNN and CDR2 SYGVQD (reference sequence). The CDR3 has 15 amino acids. The CDR3 region is CASSEIAGFTDTQYF. As DNA, the CDR3 is TGCGCCAGCAGTGAGATAGCGGGGTTCACAGATACGCAGTATTTT.

V gene TRBV2 combines with J gene TRBJ1-6, with D perhaps TRBD1 (6 bases). Germline CDR1 is SNHLY and CDR2 is FYNNEI. The CDR3 consists of 15 residues. Between the trimmed V and J ends, which lost 8 bases and 8 bases, there was a span of 19 bases. Here the CDR3 reads CASQKRGSGDSPLHF. CDR3 in DNA: TGTGCCAGCCAGAAAAGGGGGAGTGGGGATTCACCCCTCCACTTT.

Here the CDR3 DNA reads TGTGCCAGCAGTGACCCCCTCGTCCAGGGGAGCTCCTATAATTCACCCCTCCACTTT. This gives the protein CASSDPLVQGSSYNSPLHF. The chain has TRBV6-4 and TRBJ1-6; a possible D gene is TRBD1 (6 bases). Deletions cut 2 bases from V and 0 bases from J, with 17 bases between. This CDR3 is 19 amino acids long. Germline V CDR1 and CDR2: MRHNA, SNTAGT.